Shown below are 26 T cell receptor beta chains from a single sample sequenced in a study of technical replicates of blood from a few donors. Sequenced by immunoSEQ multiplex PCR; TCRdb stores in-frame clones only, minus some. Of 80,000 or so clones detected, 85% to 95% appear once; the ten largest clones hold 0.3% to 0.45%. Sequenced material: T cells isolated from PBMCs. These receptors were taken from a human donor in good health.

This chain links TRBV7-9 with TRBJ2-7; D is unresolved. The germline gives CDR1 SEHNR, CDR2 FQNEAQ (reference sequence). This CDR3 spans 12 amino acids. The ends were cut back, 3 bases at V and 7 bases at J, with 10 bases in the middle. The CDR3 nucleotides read TGTGCCAGCAGCTTGAGCGCGAATGAGCAGTACTTC. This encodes CASSLSANEQYF. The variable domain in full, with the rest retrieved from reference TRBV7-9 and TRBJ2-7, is DTGVSQNPRHKITKRGQNVTFRCDPISEHNRLYWYRQTLGQGPEFLTYFQNEAQLEKSRLLSDRFSAERPKGSFSTLEIQRTEQGDSAMYLCASSLSANEQYFGPGTRLTVT.

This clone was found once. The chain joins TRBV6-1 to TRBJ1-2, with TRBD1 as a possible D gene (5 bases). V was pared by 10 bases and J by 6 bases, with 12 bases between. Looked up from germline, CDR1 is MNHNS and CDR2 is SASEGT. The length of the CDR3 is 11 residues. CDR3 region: CATLPGDGYTF. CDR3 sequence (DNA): TGTGCCACTCTTCCGGGGGATGGCTACACCTTC.

The CDR3 region is CASSVGQGPFPSSYEQYF. In DNA, the CDR3 is TGTGCCAGCAGCGTAGGACAGGGTCCCTTCCCCTCCTCCTACGAGCAGTACTTC. The chain is built from TRBV9 and TRBJ2-7, with TRBD1 matching over 7 bases. The junction had 12 bases not matched to a gene; V was cut back by 0 bases and J by 0 bases. Looked up from germline, CDR1 is SGDLS and CDR2 is YYNGEE. This CDR3 contains 18 residues.

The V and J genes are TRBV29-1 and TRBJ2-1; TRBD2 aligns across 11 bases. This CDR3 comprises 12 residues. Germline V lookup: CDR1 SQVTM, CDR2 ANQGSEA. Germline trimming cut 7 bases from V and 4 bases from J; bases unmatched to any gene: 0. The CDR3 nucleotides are TGCAGCGGACTAGCGGGATACAATGAGCAGTTCTTC. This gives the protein CSGLAGYNEQFF.

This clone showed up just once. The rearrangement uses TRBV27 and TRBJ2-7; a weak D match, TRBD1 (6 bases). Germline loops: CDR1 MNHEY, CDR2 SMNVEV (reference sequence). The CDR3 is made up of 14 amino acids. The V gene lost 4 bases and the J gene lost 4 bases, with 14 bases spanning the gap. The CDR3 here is CASSYGDNYYEQYF. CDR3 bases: TGTGCCAGCAGTTATGGGGACAACTATTACGAGCAGTACTTC.

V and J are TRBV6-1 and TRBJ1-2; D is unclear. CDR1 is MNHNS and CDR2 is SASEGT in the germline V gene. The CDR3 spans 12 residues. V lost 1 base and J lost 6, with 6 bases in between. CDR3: CASSEESDGYTF. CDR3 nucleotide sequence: TGTGCCAGCAGTGAAGAATCGGATGGCTACACCTTC.

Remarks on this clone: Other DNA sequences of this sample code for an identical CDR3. CDR3 bases: TGTGCCAGCAGTTTAGACAGGGGTAACACCATATATTTT. This encodes CASSLDRGNTIYF. V and J are TRBV27 and TRBJ1-3; 8 positions match TRBD1. This CDR3 comprises 13 residues. Germline V gene data show CDR1 as MNHEY and CDR2 as SMNVEV (reference sequence). Trimming took 2 bases from V and 7 from J; bases not matched to a gene: 1.

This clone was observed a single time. CDR3 nucleotides: TGTGCCAGCAGCTTTTTCGAGGGAGGGACTAGCGGGAGTAATGAGCAGTTCTTC. Translation: CASSFFEGGTSGSNEQFF. The rearrangement joins TRBV7-8 to TRBJ2-1; 14 positions agree with TRBD2. CDR3 length: 18 residues. CDR1 is SGHVS, CDR2 FQNEAQ, per germline. V gave up 3 bases and J gave up 7 bases; unmatched junction bases: 11.

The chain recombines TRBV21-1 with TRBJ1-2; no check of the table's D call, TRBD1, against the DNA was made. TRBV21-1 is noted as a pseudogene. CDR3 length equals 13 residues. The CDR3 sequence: CASWDTFNYGYTF. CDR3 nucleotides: TGTGCCAGCTGGGACACCTTTAACTATGGCTACACCTTC.

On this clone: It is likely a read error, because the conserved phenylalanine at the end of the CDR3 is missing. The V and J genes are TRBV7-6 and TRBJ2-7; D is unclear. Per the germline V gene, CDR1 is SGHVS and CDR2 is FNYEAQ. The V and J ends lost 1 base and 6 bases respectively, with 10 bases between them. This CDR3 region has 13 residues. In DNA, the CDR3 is TGTGCCAGCAGCTTAGAAGTAGGAAGCGAGCAGTACCTC. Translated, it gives CASSLEVGSEQYL.

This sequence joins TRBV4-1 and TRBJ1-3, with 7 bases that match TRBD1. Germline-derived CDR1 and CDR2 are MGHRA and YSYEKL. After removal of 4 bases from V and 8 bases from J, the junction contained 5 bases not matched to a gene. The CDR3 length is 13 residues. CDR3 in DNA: TGCGCCAGCAGCCTACAGGGGTGGGACACCATATATTTT. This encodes CASSLQGWDTIYF.

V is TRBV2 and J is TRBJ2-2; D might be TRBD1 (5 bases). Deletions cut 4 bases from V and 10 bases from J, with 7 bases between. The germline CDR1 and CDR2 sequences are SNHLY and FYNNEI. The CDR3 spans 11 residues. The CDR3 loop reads CASSATEELFF. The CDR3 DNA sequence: TGTGCCAGCAGTGCGACAGAGGAGCTGTTTTTT.

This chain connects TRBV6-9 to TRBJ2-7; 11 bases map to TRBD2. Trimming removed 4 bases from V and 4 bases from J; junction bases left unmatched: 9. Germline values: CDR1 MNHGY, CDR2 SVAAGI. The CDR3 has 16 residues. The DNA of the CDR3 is TGTGCCAGCAGTTCCAAGGGACTAGCGGCTACATACGAGCAGTACTTC. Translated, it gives CASSSKGLAATYEQYF.

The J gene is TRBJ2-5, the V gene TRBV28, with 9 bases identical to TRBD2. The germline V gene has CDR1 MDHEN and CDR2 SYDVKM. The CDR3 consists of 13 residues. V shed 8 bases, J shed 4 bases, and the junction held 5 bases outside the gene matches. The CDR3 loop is CASGELAGETQYF. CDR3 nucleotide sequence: TGTGCCAGCGGAGAACTAGCGGGAGAGACCCAGTACTTC.

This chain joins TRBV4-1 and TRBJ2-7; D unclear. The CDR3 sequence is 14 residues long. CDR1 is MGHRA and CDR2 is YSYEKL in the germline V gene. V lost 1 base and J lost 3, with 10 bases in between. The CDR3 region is CASSQAYFYYEQYF. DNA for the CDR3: TGCGCCAGCAGCCAAGCGTACTTTTACTACGAGCAGTACTTC.

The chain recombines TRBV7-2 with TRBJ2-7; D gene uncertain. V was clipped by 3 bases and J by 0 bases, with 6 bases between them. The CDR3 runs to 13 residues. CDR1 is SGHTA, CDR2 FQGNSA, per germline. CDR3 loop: CASSFSSSYEQYF. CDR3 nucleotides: TGTGCCAGCAGCTTTTCTAGCTCCTACGAGCAGTACTTC.

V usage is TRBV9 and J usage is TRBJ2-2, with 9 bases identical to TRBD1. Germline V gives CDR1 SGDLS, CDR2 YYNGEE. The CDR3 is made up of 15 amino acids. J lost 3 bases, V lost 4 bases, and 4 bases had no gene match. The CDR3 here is CASSFRDRDTGELFF. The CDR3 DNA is TGTGCCAGCAGCTTCCGGGACAGGGACACCGGGGAGCTGTTTTTT.

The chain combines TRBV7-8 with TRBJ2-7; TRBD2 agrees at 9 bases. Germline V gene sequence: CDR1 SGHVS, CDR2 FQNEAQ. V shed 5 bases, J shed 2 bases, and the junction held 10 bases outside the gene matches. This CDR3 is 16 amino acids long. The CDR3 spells CASSPPLGLAAYEQYF. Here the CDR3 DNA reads TGTGCCAGCAGCCCCCCACTGGGACTAGCTGCCTACGAGCAGTACTTC.

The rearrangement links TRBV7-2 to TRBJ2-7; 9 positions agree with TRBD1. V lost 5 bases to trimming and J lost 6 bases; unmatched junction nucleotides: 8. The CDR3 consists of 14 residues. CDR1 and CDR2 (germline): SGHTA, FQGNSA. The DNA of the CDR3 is TGTGCCAGCAGCGGAGGGACAGGGTACCGCGAGCAGTACTTC. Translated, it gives CASSGGTGYREQYF.

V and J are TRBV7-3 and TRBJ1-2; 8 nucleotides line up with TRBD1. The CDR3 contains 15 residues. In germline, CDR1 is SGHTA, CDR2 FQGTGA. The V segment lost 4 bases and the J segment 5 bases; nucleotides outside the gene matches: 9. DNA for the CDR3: TGTGCCAGCAGCTCCCAGCCGACAGGGGATTATGGCTACACCTTC. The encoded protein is CASSSQPTGDYGYTF.

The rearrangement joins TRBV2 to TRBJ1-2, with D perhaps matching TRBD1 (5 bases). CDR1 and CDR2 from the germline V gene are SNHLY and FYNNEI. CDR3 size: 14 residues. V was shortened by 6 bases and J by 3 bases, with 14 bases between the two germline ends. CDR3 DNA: TGTGCCAGCAGCGTACAGGTGATCGACTATGGCTACACCTTC. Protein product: CASSVQVIDYGYTF.

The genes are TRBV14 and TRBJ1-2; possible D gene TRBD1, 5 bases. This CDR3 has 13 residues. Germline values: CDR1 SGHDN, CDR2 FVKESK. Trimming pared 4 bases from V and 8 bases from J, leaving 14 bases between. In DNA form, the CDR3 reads TGTGCCAGCAGCCCCTGGGGGGGAGGAGGCTACACCTTC. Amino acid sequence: CASSPWGGGGYTF.

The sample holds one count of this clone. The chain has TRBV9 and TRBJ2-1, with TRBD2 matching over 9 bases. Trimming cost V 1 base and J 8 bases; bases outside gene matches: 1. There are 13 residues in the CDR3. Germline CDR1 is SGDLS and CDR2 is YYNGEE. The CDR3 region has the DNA TGTGCCAGCAGCGTACTAGCGGGACATGAGCAGTTCTTC. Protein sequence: CASSVLAGHEQFF.

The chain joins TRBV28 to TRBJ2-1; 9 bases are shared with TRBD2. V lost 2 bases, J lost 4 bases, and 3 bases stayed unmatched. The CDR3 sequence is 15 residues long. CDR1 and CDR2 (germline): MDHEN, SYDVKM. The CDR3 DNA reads TGTGCCAGCAGTTTAGGACTAGCGAGTTACAATGAGCAGTTCTTC. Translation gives CASSLGLASYNEQFF.

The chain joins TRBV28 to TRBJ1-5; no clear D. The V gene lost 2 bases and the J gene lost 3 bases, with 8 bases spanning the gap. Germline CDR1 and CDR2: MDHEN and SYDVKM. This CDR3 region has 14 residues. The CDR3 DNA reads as TGTGCCAGCAGTTTAGGCCAAGACAATCAGCCCCAGCATTTT. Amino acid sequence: CASSLGQDNQPQHF.

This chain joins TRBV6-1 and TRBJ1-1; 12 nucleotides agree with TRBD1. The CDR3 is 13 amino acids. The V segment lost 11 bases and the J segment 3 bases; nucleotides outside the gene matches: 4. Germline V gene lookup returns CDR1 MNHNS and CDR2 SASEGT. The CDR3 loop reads CAGDRGLDTEAFF. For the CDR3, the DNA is TGTGCCGGGGACAGGGGGCTGGACACTGAAGCTTTCTTT.